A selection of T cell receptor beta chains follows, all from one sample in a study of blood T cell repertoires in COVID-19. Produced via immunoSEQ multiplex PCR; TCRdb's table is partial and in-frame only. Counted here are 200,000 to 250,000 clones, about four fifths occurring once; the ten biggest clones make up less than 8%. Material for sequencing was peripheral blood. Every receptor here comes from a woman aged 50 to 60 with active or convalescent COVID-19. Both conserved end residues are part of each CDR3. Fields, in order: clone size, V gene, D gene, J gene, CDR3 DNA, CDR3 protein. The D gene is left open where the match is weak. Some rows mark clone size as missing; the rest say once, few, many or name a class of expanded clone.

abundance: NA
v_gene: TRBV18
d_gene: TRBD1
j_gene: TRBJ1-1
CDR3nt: TGTGCCAGCTCACGTAGTGACAGGGGGAACACTGAAGCTTTCTTT
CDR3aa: CASSRSDRGNTEAFF

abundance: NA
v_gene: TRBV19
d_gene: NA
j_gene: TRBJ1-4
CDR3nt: TGTGCCAGTTACAGGGTCGGAGAAAAACTGTTTTTT
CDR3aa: CASYRVGEKLFF

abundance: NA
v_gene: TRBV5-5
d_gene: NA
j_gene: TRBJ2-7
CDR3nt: TGTGCCAGCAGCTTGGCGGGGGGCGCTGACTCCTACGAGCAGTACTTC
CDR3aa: CASSLAGGADSYEQYF

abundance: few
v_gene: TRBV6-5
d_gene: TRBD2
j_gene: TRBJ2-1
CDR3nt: TGTGCCAGTTCCGCGGGAGGGGGGCGGAATGAGCAGTTCTTC
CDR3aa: CASSAGGGRNEQFF

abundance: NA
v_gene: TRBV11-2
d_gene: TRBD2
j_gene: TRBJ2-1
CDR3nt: TGTGCCAGCAGCTTGCGTTTAGCGGGAAATAATGAGCAGTTCTTC
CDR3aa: CASSLRLAGNNEQFF

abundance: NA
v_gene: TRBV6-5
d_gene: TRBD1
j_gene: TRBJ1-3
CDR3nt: TGTGCCAGCAGTTGGACAGGGGAAGGTGGAAACACCATATATTTT
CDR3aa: CASSWTGEGGNTIYF

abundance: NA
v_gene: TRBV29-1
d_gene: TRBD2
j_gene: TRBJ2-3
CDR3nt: TGCAGCGGTCTAGCGGGGGGGAGTGGAGATACGCAGTATTTT
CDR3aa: CSGLAGGSGDTQYF

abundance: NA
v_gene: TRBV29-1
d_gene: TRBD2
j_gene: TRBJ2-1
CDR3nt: TGCAGCTCGGCTAGACTAGCGGGAGACAATGAGCAGTTCTTC
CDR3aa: CSSARLAGDNEQFF

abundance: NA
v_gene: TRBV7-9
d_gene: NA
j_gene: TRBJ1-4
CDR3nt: TGTGCCAGCAGCTTGTCTACTGAAAAACTGTTTTTT
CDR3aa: CASSLSTEKLFF

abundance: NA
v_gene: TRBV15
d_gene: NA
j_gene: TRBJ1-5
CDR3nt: TGTGCCACCAGCAGAGATTCGGATCAGCCCCAGCATTTT
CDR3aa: CATSRDSDQPQHF

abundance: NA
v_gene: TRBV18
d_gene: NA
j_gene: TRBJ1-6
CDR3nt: TGTGCCAGCTCACCACAGGGGACCTATAATTCACCCCTCCACTTT
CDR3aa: CASSPQGTYNSPLHF

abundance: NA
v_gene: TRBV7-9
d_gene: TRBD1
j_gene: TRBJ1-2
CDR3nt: TGTGCCAGCAGCCTTATACAGGGGGCCGGAGGCTACACCTTC
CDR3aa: CASSLIQGAGGYTF

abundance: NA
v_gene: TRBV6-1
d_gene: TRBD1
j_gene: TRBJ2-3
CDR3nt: TGTGCCAGCAGTGGAGGAACAGGGGGCGTCACAGATACGCAGTATTTT
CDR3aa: CASSGGTGGVTDTQYF

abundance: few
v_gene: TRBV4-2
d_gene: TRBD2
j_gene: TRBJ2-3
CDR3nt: TGTGCCAGCAGCCAAGTGAGCCTAGCGGGAGTGGGGACAGATACGCAGTATTTT
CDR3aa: CASSQVSLAGVGTDTQYF

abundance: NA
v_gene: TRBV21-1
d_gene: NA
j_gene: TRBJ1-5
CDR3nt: TGTGCCAGCAGCAAACGAATGAGAAAGCAGGGATTTCAGCCCCAGCATTTT
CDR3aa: CASSKRMRKQGFQPQHF

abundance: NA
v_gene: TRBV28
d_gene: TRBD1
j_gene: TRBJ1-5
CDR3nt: TGTGCCAGCAGTTCAATACTTAGGACAGGGGAAGAGGGTGGCAATCAGCCCCAGCATTTT
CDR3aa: CASSSILRTGEEGGNQPQHF

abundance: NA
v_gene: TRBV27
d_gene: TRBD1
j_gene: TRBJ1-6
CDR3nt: TGTGCCAGCAGTTTATCAGCCCCGACAGGGGGTAGCTCCTATAATTCACCCCTCCACTTT
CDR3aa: CASSLSAPTGGSSYNSPLHF

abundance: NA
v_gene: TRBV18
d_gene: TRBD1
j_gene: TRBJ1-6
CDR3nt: TGTGCCAGCTCACCACAACTCGACAGGGTAAATTCACCCCTCCACTTT
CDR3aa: CASSPQLDRVNSPLHF

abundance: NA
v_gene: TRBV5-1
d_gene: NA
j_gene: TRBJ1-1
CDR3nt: TGCGCCAGCAGCGAAGCCGTGAACACTGAAGCTTTCTTT
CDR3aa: CASSEAVNTEAFF

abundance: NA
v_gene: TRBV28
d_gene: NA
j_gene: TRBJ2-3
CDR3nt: TGTGCCAGCAGGAATGGCGCGGCTGGAGGTCAACGCAGTTGGTATTTT
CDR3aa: CASRNGAAGGQRSWYF

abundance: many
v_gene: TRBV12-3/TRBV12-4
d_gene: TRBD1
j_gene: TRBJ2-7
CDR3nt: TGTGCCAGCAGTGGGACAGGGGTCAACGAGCAGTACTTC
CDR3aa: CASSGTGVNEQYF

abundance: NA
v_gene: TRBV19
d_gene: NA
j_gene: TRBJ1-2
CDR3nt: TGTGCCAGTAGTCCAGGGACATATGGCTACACCTTC
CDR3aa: CASSPGTYGYTF

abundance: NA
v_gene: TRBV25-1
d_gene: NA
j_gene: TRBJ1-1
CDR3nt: TGTGCCAGCAGTGAATATAGGGGCGGCACTGAAGCTTTCTTT
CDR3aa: CASSEYRGGTEAFF

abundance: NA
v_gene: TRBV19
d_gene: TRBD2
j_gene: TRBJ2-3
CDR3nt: TGTGCCAGTAGTGCCCGAAGGACTAGCGGGGATACGCAGTATTTT
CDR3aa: CASSARRTSGDTQYF

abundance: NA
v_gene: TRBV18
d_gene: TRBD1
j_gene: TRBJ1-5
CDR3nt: TGTGCCAGCTCACCACCCAACAGGGGAGGTCAGCCCCAGCATTTT
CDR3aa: CASSPPNRGGQPQHF

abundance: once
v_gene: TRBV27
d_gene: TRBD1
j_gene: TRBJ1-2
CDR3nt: TGTGCCAGCGGTGGACAGGGATATGGCTACACCTTC
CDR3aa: CASGGQGYGYTF

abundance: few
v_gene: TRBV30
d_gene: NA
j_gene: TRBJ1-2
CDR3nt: TGTGCCTGGAGTGTCCCGGGGGATGGCTACACCTTC
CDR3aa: CAWSVPGDGYTF

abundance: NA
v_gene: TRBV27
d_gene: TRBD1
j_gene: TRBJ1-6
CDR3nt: TGTGCCAGCAGTTTCAAACAGGGGAAGGGTTCACCCCTCCACTTT
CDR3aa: CASSFKQGKGSPLHF

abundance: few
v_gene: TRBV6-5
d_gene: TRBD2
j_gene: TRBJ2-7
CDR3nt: TGTGCCAGCAGTTACTCGGGGACTAGTCGCTACGAGCAGTACTTC
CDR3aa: CASSYSGTSRYEQYF

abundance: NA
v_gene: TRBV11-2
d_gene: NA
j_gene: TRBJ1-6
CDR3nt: TGTGCCAGCAGCTTAGGGGCAGGGAGGAATTCACCCCTCCACTTT
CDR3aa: CASSLGAGRNSPLHF

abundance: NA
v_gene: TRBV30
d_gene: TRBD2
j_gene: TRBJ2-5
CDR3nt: TGTGCCTGGGCTCAAAGGACGGGAGGGGCGAAGACCCAGTACTTC
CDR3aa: CAWAQRTGGAKTQYF

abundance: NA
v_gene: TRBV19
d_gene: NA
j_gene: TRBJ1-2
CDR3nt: TGTGCCAGTAGTATAGATCTGGGTAGCCGTGGCTACACCTTC
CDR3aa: CASSIDLGSRGYTF

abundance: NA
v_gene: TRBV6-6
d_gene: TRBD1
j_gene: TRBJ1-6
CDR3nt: TGTGCCAGCAGATTTCAGGGGGCAGTTTATTCACCCCTCCACTTT
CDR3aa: CASRFQGAVYSPLHF

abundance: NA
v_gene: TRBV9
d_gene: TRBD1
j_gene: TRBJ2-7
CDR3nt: TGTGCCAGCAGCGTAGATATGGGACAGGGGACCCACCTGTACTACGAGCAGTACTTC
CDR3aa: CASSVDMGQGTHLYYEQYF

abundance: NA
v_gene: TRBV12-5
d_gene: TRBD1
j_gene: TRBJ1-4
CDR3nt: TGTGCTAGTGGTTTGGGGGCAGGGGGATCAACTAATGAAAAACTGTTTTTT
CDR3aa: CASGLGAGGSTNEKLFF

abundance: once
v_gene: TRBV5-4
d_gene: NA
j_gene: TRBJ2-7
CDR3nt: TGTGCCAGCAGTTTCGGGGTAGCAGAAGCCTACGAGCAGTACTTC
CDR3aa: CASSFGVAEAYEQYF

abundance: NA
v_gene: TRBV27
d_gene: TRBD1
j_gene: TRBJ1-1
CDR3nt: TGTGCCAGCAGTAAGGACAGGGGAATGCCTGAAGCTTTCTTT
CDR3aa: CASSKDRGMPEAFF

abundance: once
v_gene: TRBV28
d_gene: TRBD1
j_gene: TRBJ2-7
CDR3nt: TGTGCCAGCAGTTACAGGGGAGCTTACGAGCAGTACTTC
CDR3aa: CASSYRGAYEQYF

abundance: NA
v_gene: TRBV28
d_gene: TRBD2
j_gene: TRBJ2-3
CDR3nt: TGTGCCAGCAACCCTAGCGGGAGAGCAGATACGCAGTATTTT
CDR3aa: CASNPSGRADTQYF

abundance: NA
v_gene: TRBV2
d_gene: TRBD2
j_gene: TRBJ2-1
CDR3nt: TGTGCCAGCCTGATTAGCGGGAGATCCAATGAGCAGTTCTTC
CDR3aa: CASLISGRSNEQFF

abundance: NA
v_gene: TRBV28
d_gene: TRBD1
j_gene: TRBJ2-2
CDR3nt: TGTGCCAGCAGTTTAAGGACAGGGGGTTTCGGGGAGCTGTTTTTT
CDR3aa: CASSLRTGGFGELFF

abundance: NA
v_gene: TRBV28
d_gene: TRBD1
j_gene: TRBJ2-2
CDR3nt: TGTGCCAGCAGAACCCCCGGGACAGGCAGCACCGGGGAGCTGTTTTTT
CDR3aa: CASRTPGTGSTGELFF

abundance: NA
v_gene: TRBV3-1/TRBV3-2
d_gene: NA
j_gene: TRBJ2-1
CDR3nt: TGTGCCAGCAGCCAAGAACGCGCCAATGAGCAGTTCTTC
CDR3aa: CASSQERANEQFF

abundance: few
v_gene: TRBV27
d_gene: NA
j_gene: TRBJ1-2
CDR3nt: TGTGCCAGCAGTTTATCCGGACATCTGGGACTTGTCTATGGCTACACCTTC
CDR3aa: CASSLSGHLGLVYGYTF

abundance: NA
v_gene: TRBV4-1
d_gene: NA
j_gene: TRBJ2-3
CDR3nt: TGCGCCAGCAGCCCCGTACCCCGGGGTTTCCCAGATACGCAGTATTTT
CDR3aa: CASSPVPRGFPDTQYF

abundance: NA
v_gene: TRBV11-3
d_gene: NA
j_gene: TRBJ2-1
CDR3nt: TGTGCCAGCAGCTTAGTTGCGGGGAGTAGCAATGAGCAGTTCTTC
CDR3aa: CASSLVAGSSNEQFF